This T cell receptor beta chain appears in the sequencing data of a study of blood T cell repertoires in COVID-19. Per germline, CDR1 SGHRS and CDR2 YFSETQ. CDR3 length equals 15 residues. Sequenced by immunoSEQ multiplex PCR; TCRdb stores in-frame clones only, minus some. The sample includes some 240,000 clones, about 86% of them seen just once. This clone is a singleton in its sample. A junction end diverges from the germline sequence, so it may reflect a read error. This chain links TRBV5-1 with TRBJ2-1; 9 bases fit TRBD2. The sample consisted of PBMCs or T cells enriched from blood (not recorded which). The receptor's source is a man aged 25 to 45 with acute COVID-19. CDR3 sequence reads: CASSLAGESYNEQFF. As DNA, the CDR3 is TGTGCCAGCAGCTTAGCGGGAGAGAGCTACAATGAGCAGTTCTTC.